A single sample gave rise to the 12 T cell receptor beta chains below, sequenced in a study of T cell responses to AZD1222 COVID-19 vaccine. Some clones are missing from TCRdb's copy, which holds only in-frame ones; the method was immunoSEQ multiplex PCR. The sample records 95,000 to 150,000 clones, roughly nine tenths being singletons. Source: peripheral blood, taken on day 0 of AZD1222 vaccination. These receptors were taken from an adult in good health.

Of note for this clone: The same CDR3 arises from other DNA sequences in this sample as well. The CDR3 sequence is CASSIGAGNTGELFF. The DNA of the CDR3 is TGTGCCAGTAGTATCGGGGCAGGGAACACCGGGGAGCTGTTTTTT. The V and J genes are TRBV19 and TRBJ2-2; D possibly uses TRBD1 or TRBD2 (5 bases each). The CDR3 spans 15 residues. Germline CDR1 and CDR2: LNHDA and SQIVND (reference sequence). V gave up 3 bases and J gave up 1 base, with 9 bases separating them.

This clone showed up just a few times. The CDR3 DNA reads as TGCGCCAGCAGTGCCGGGAGGGATTTCAGGGCCTACGAGCAGTACTTC. It encodes CASSAGRDFRAYEQYF. This rearrangement joins TRBV10-1 to TRBJ2-7, with TRBD2 identical over 8 bases. Germline V gene lookup returns CDR1 WNHNN and CDR2 SYGVQD (reference sequence). V shed 4 bases and J 2 bases; nucleotides not matched to a gene: 10. This CDR3 has 16 residues.

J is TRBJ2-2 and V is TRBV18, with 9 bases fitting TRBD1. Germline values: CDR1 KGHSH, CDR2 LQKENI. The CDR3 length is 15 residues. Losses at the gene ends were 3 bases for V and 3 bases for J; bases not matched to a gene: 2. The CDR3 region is CASSPGTGYTGELFF. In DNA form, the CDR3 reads TGTGCCAGCTCACCGGGGACAGGGTACACCGGGGAGCTGTTTTTT.

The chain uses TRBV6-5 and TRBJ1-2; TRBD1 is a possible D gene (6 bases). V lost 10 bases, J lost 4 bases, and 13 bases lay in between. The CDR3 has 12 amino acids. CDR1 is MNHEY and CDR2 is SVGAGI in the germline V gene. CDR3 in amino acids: CATRQDLYGYTF. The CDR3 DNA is TGTGCCACTAGACAGGACCTCTATGGCTACACCTTC.

DNA of the CDR3: TGTGCCAGCAGCGTAGCGGTAGCGGGAGTTCGGGACAATGAGCAGTTCTTC. This sequence encodes CASSVAVAGVRDNEQFF. V gene TRBV9 combines with J gene TRBJ2-1; TRBD2 matches 9 bases. The V segment lost 0 bases and the J segment 5 bases; nucleotides outside the gene matches: 9. The germline CDR1 and CDR2 sequences are SGDLS and YYNGEE. The CDR3 has 17 amino acids.

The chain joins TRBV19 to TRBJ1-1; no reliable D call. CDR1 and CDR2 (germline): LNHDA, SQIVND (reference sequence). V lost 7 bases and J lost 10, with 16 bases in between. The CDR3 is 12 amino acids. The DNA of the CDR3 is TGTGCCAGTATACCGCGTGGGGTGGGAGCTTTCTTT. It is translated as CASIPRGVGAFF.

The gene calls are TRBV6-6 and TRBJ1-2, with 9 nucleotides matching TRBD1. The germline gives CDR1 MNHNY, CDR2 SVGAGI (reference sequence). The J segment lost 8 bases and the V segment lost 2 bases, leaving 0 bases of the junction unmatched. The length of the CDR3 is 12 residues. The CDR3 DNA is TGTGCCAGCAGTTACGGACAGGGGGGCTACACCTTC. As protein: CASSYGQGGYTF.

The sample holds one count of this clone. CDR3 residues: CASSPTRDPHYEQYF. The CDR3 DNA reads as TGTGCCAGCAGCCCTACGCGGGACCCTCACTACGAGCAGTACTTC. The genes are TRBV4-2 and TRBJ2-7; a possible D gene is TRBD2 (6 bases). This CDR3 contains 15 residues. Deletions cut 4 bases from V and 3 bases from J, with 16 bases between. Germline V CDR1 and CDR2: LGHNA, YNFKEQ.

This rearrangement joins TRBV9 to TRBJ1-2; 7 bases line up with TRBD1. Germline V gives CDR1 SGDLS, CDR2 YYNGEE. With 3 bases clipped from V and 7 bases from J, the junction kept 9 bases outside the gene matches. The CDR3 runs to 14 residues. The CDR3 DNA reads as TGTGCCAGCAGCGAGACCGGGACAGCTACTGGCTACACCTTC. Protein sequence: CASSETGTATGYTF.

The CDR3 spells CASSPGSHSWADTQYF. The CDR3 coding sequence is TGTGCCAGCAGCCCGGGGAGTCATAGTTGGGCGGATACGCAGTATTTT. The genes are TRBV7-3 and TRBJ2-3; a possible D gene is TRBD2 (5 bases). The ends were cut back, 5 bases at V and 6 bases at J, with 21 bases in the middle. Germline lookup yields CDR1 SGHTA and CDR2 FQGTGA. The CDR3 contains 16 residues.

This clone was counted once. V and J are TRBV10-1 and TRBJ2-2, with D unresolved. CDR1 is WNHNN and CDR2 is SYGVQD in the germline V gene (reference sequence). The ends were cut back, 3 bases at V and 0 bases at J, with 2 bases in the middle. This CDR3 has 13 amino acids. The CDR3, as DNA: TGCGCCAGCAGTGACACGAACACCGGGGAGCTGTTTTTT. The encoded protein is CASSDTNTGELFF.

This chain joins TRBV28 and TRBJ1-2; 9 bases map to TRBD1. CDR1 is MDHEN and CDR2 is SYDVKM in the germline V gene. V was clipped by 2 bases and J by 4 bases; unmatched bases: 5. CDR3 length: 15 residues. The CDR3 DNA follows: TGTGCCAGCAGTTTAGCGGGACAGGGCCTCTATGGCTACACCTTC. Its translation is CASSLAGQGLYGYTF.